The next 7 T cell receptor beta chains were all read from a single sample in a study of control samples from healthy donors and cancer patients. Generated by immunoSEQ multiplex PCR, the TCRdb table keeps only in-frame clones and is missing some. This sample has roughly 73,000 clones, with almost 95% found just once. The source material was blood. Source of these receptors: a woman aged 60-75 years in good health.

The DNA of the CDR3 is TGTGCCAGCAGCTTAGTCGCAGACTATAATTCACCCCTCCACTTT. It encodes CASSLVADYNSPLHF. The rearrangement joins TRBV7-2 to TRBJ1-6, with D unclear. Germline V gene lookup returns CDR1 SGHTA and CDR2 FQGNSA. The CDR3 extends over 15 amino acids. V was trimmed by 1 base and J by 3 bases, leaving 7 bases between them.

The chain is built from TRBV7-2 and TRBJ1-3; no clear D gene. V was cut by 3 bases and J by 0 bases, with 12 bases left in between. This CDR3 is built from 16 residues. Germline V gives CDR1 SGHTA, CDR2 FQGNSA. CDR3 region: CASSFTWTGSGNTIYF. CDR3 coding DNA: TGTGCCAGCAGCTTCACTTGGACTGGCTCTGGAAACACCATATATTTT.

The CDR3 DNA reads TGTGCCAGCAGCTTGGCCAAGTCGCGGGCGGAAAACACCATATATTTT. Its translation is CASSLAKSRAENTIYF. The chain links TRBV7-9 to TRBJ1-3; unclear D gene. With 3 bases removed from V and 6 bases from J, the gap between germline ends came to 18 bases. Germline CDR1 reads SEHNR; CDR2 reads FQNEAQ (reference sequence). The CDR3 runs to 16 residues. The entire variable domain, with the rest obtained from reference TRBV7-9 and TRBJ1-3, is as follows: DTGVSQNPRHKITKRGQNVTFRCDPISEHNRLYWYRQTLGQGPEFLTYFQNEAQLEKSRLLSDRFSAERPKGSFSTLEIQRTEQGDSAMYLCASSLAKSRAENTIYFGEGSWLTVV.

The V call is TRBV7-9, the J call TRBJ1-5; D is perhaps TRBD1 (5 bases). Trimming cost V 3 bases and J 5 bases, with 11 bases left between them. Germline V gene data show CDR1 as SEHNR and CDR2 as FQNEAQ (reference sequence). CDR3 length equals 14 residues. CDR3 in amino acids: CASSLGTGDQPQHF. DNA for the CDR3: TGTGCCAGCAGCTTGGGAACAGGAGATCAGCCCCAGCATTTT. Full variable domain (missing parts from reference TRBV7-9 and TRBJ1-5): DTGVSQNPRHKITKRGQNVTFRCDPISEHNRLYWYRQTLGQGPEFLTYFQNEAQLEKSRLLSDRFSAERPKGSFSTLEIQRTEQGDSAMYLCASSLGTGDQPQHFGDGTRLSIL.

The chain couples TRBV4-1 to TRBJ1-1; D gene unclear. Trimming left V 2 bases short and J 8 bases short, with 12 bases between. CDR3 length: 13 residues. Germline-derived CDR1 and CDR2 are MGHRA and YSYEKL. This chain's CDR3 is CASSQPFLGEAFF. The CDR3 DNA reads as TGCGCCAGCAGCCAACCCTTTTTGGGGGAAGCTTTCTTT.

The rearrangement joins TRBV7-2 to TRBJ2-2; no firm D call. This CDR3 is built from 14 residues. Per germline, CDR1 SGHTA and CDR2 FQGNSA. V was trimmed by 1 base and J by 8 bases, leaving 11 bases between them. CDR3 in DNA: TGTGCCAGCAGCTTAGTTACCCTAAAGGGGGAGCTGTTTTTT. This gives the protein CASSLVTLKGELFF.

The gene calls are TRBV11-2 and TRBJ1-3, with D maybe TRBD1 (5 bases). Germline assignment: CDR1 SGHAT and CDR2 FQNNGV. V was trimmed by 1 base and J by 6 bases, leaving 19 bases between them. This CDR3 has 17 residues. The CDR3 loop reads CASSLAAGTPVENTIYF. CDR3 DNA sequence: TGTGCCAGCAGCTTAGCAGCAGGGACGCCGGTTGAAAACACCATATATTTT. Full variable domain (remainder filled in from reference TRBV11-2 and TRBJ1-3): EAGVAQSPRYKIIEKRQSVAFWCNPISGHATLYWYQQILGQGPKLLIQFQNNGVVDDSQLPKDRFSAERLKGVDSTLKIQPAKLEDSAVYLCASSLAAGTPVENTIYFGEGSWLTVV.